This TCR beta chain stems from a study of OX40 agonist ivuxolimab in advanced cancers. The CDR3 contains 14 residues. The V gene's germline CDR1 is SNHLY and CDR2 FYNNEI. The germline V and J ends were trimmed by 6 bases and 0 bases, with 11 bases remaining between them. Whole-study findings and limits: At doses 0.1 to 3.0 mg/kg, CD4+ and CD8+ clones expanded.

Here immunoSEQ multiplex PCR was the method, and the copy in TCRdb shows in-frame clones only, minus some. The sample yields some 41,000 clones, 70% to 90% seen once. This clone showed up just a few times. What it binds is not known. The chain carries TRBV2 and TRBJ2-5, with a weak D call TRBD1 (6 bases). This receptor was identified in an adult with an advanced solid tumor such as melanoma, head and neck, liver or kidney cancer. Sequences were derived from CD4+ or CD8+ T cells sorted from blood, sampled in a trial of the OX40 agonist ivuxolimab. The CDR3 DNA reads TGTGCCAGCAGCCCGGACAGTTACCAAGAGACCCAGTACTTC. Translated, it gives CASSPDSYQETQYF.